Given below is one TCR beta chain in context. The length of the CDR3 is 14 residues. V lost 0 bases and J lost 7, with 9 bases in between. The germline V gene has CDR1 MRHNA and CDR2 SNTAGT. The data belong to a study of blood T cell repertoires in COVID-19. For the study at large: Samples came from the United States, Italy and Spain, spanning acute and convalescent COVID-19. The cDNA or gDNA used as material had been derived from T cells, B-cell-depleted T cells, or PBMCs.

The authors' processing: How many nucleated cells were present was estimated from reference gene primer amplification. Method: immunoSEQ multiplex PCR; TCRdb's copy keeps in-frame clones and lacks some. That table is the source of V, J and clone size, and D and trimming were worked out from the DNA. The sample has under 150,000 clones; 84% are singletons. The clonotype originates from a human donor in a cohort sampled during active COVID-19. The sequenced sample was peripheral blood. The V gene is TRBV6-4, the J gene TRBJ2-2, with a weak D call TRBD1 (5 bases). This CDR3 is CASSDSKGFGELFF. The CDR3 nucleotides are TGTGCCAGCAGTGACTCGAAGGGGTTCGGGGAGCTGTTTTTT.